The 3 T cell receptor beta chains below all came from one sample that was sequenced in a study of OX40 agonist ivuxolimab in advanced cancers. Preparation of the library involved the immunoSEQ multiplex PCR assay. TCRdb took this table from immuneACCESS and kept in-frame rearrangements with V and J called. Such tables lack part of the clones; where checked against another copy, unresolved V genes explain under half of the gap, and the rest is unexplained. This sample comprises about 62,000 clones, 70% to 80% of them detected only once. Of the sample, under 13% is held by the ten largest clones. The sample consisted of CD4+ or CD8+ T cells sorted from blood, taken in a trial of the OX40 agonist ivuxolimab. The receptors shown here come from an adult with an advanced solid tumor such as melanoma, head and neck, liver or kidney cancer.

The chain employs TRBV28 and TRBJ1-1; tentative D call: TRBD1 (6 bases). There are 14 residues in the CDR3. Germline V lookup: CDR1 MDHEN, CDR2 SYDVKM. V lost 10 bases and J 4 bases, leaving 19 bases between the germline ends. As DNA, the CDR3 is TGTGCCACCGTTGGGGGCACGTCCGGCACTGAAGCTTTCTTT. Translated: CATVGGTSGTEAFF.

The chain links TRBV12-5 to TRBJ1-1; possible D gene TRBD1, 6 bases. This CDR3 spans 13 amino acids. V gave up 1 base and J gave up 12 bases, with 15 bases separating them. Germline V gene lookup returns CDR1 LGHNT and CDR2 FRNRAP. As DNA, the CDR3 is TGTGCTAGTGGTTTGGGGGCGGTCCAGGGGCCTTTCTTT. Translating it yields CASGLGAVQGPFF.

J is TRBJ1-2 and V is TRBV6-6; maybe TRBD1 (5 bases). This CDR3 region has 12 residues. CDR1 MNHNY and CDR2 SVGAGI come from the germline V gene (reference sequence). Between the trimmed V and J ends, which lost 7 bases and 8 bases, there was a span of 14 bases. The CDR3, as DNA: TGTGCCAGCACCGACCCTAAGGGGGGCTACACCTTC. This sequence encodes CASTDPKGGYTF.